A selection of T cell receptor beta chains follows, all from one sample in a study of PD-1 blockade in mismatch repair-deficient tumors. The table came from immunoSEQ multiplex PCR; TCRdb's copy has only in-frame clones and leaves some out. This repertoire shows around 52,000 clones, approximately 84% found once; its top ten account for more than 8%. Sequences were derived from peripheral blood, sampled less than 21 weeks after starting pembrolizumab. These receptor sequences come from an adult with mismatch repair-deficient cancer. Both conserved end residues are part of each CDR3. Fields, in order: J gene, D gene, V gene, clone size, CDR3 DNA, CDR3 protein. D genes are given only for firm matches. Size is stated for part of the rows, as once, few or many counts, or as a class when the clone is expanded.

j_call: TRBJ1-1
d_call: .
v_call: TRBV23-1
clone_size: .
cdr3_nt: TGCGCCAGCAACCCAGAAGCTTTCTTT
cdr3_aa: CASNPEAFF

j_call: TRBJ2-7
d_call: TRBD1
v_call: TRBV29-1
clone_size: few
cdr3_nt: TGCAGCGTTGAAGATTGGGGGGGACAGGGGACCTACGAGCAGTACTTC
cdr3_aa: CSVEDWGGQGTYEQYF

j_call: TRBJ2-5
d_call: .
v_call: TRBV7-3
clone_size: .
cdr3_nt: TGTGCCAGCAGCTACTCTAGGGATGAGACCCAGTACTTC
cdr3_aa: CASSYSRDETQYF

j_call: TRBJ2-1
d_call: .
v_call: TRBV7-2
clone_size: .
cdr3_nt: TGTGCCAGCAGCTCCCTTGGACAGCATCACGAGCAGTTCTTC
cdr3_aa: CASSSLGQHHEQFF

j_call: TRBJ2-7
d_call: .
v_call: TRBV29-1
clone_size: .
cdr3_nt: TGCAGCGCCAGATCAGGGGACACCTACGAGCAGTACTTC
cdr3_aa: CSARSGDTYEQYF

j_call: TRBJ2-2
d_call: TRBD2
v_call: TRBV9
clone_size: once
cdr3_nt: TGTGCCAGCAGCGTCGGACTAGCGGTGAACACCGGGGAGCTGTTTTTT
cdr3_aa: CASSVGLAVNTGELFF

j_call: TRBJ2-7
d_call: .
v_call: TRBV9
clone_size: .
cdr3_nt: TGTGCCAGCAGCGAATCGAAACTGACTCCGTCGGGGGCCTACGAGCAGTACTTC
cdr3_aa: CASSESKLTPSGAYEQYF

j_call: TRBJ2-1
d_call: .
v_call: TRBV6-4
clone_size: .
cdr3_nt: TGTGCCAGCAGTTACACCCCTGGGGACAATGAGCAGTTCTTC
cdr3_aa: CASSYTPGDNEQFF

j_call: TRBJ1-5
d_call: .
v_call: TRBV27
clone_size: .
cdr3_nt: TGTGCCAGCAGTTTAAGAGGGTCGGGCCAATATAGCAATCAGCCCCAGCATTTT
cdr3_aa: CASSLRGSGQYSNQPQHF

j_call: TRBJ2-5
d_call: .
v_call: TRBV5-1
clone_size: .
cdr3_nt: TGCGCCAGCAGTAAAGGAAGCGTCCGCCGGGGTGAGACCCAGTACTTC
cdr3_aa: CASSKGSVRRGETQYF

j_call: TRBJ1-1
d_call: TRBD1
v_call: TRBV25-1
clone_size: .
cdr3_nt: TGTGCCAGCAGTGAATATCAGGGGACAGGGGGAGTTACTGAAGCTTTCTTT
cdr3_aa: CASSEYQGTGGVTEAFF

j_call: TRBJ1-1
d_call: .
v_call: TRBV28
clone_size: .
cdr3_nt: TGTGCCAGCAGTTTAGCTCGCAGTATACGTCTCGCTGAAGCTTTCTTT
cdr3_aa: CASSLARSIRLAEAFF

j_call: TRBJ2-1
d_call: TRBD2
v_call: TRBV5-1
clone_size: .
cdr3_nt: TGCGCCAGCAGATTCTCATCTAGCGGAGTTAATGAGCAGTTCTTC
cdr3_aa: CASRFSSSGVNEQFF

j_call: TRBJ1-4
d_call: TRBD1
v_call: TRBV9
clone_size: .
cdr3_nt: TGTGCCAGCAGCGCCCAGGGGGCTGGGAATGAAAAACTGTTTTTT
cdr3_aa: CASSAQGAGNEKLFF

j_call: TRBJ1-5
d_call: .
v_call: TRBV7-8
clone_size: .
cdr3_nt: TGTGCCAGCAGCTTAGATGGTCTGAATGATCAGCCCCAGCATTTT
cdr3_aa: CASSLDGLNDQPQHF

j_call: TRBJ1-2
d_call: TRBD1
v_call: TRBV6-5
clone_size: .
cdr3_nt: TGTGCCAGCAGTACGACAGGGGCAAACTATGGCTACACCTTC
cdr3_aa: CASSTTGANYGYTF

j_call: TRBJ1-4
d_call: .
v_call: TRBV5-1
clone_size: few
cdr3_nt: TGCGCCAGCAGCCCCTCTGAGACCGCAACTAATGAAAAACTGTTTTTT
cdr3_aa: CASSPSETATNEKLFF

j_call: TRBJ2-7
d_call: .
v_call: TRBV9
clone_size: few
cdr3_nt: TGTGCCAGCAGCGTAGGACAGTCAACCTACGAGCAGTACTTC
cdr3_aa: CASSVGQSTYEQYF

j_call: TRBJ2-7
d_call: TRBD2
v_call: TRBV5-6
clone_size: .
cdr3_nt: TGTGCCAGCAGCTTGGGTAGCGGGAGGGCCCGGGAGCAGTACTTC
cdr3_aa: CASSLGSGRAREQYF

j_call: TRBJ2-1
d_call: TRBD2
v_call: TRBV11-2
clone_size: .
cdr3_nt: TGTGCCAGCAGCTTAATTACTAGCGGGAGAGACAATGAGCAGTTCTTC
cdr3_aa: CASSLITSGRDNEQFF

j_call: TRBJ1-3
d_call: .
v_call: TRBV5-4
clone_size: .
cdr3_nt: TGTGCCAGCAGCTTGGCCATTGGGGGTCTTAGTAATGGAAACACCATATATTTT
cdr3_aa: CASSLAIGGLSNGNTIYF

j_call: TRBJ2-6
d_call: .
v_call: TRBV5-6
clone_size: .
cdr3_nt: TGTGCCAGCAGCTTGGGGCTGGGTGGGGCCAACGTCCTGACTTTC
cdr3_aa: CASSLGLGGANVLTF